These 18 T cell receptor beta chains were all obtained from the same sample, sequenced in a study of blood T cell repertoires in COVID-19. Repertoires were generated with immunoSEQ multiplex PCR, while TCRdb's copy carries only in-frame clones and drops some. This sample has about 240,000 clones, with around 88% found just once. Specimen: peripheral blood. The receptor set was obtained from an elderly man with acute or convalescent COVID-19.

The chain joins TRBV11-2 to TRBJ2-7; TRBD2 aligns across 10 bases. The germline CDR1 and CDR2 sequences are SGHAT and FQNNGV. J gave up 3 bases and V 0 bases, and 8 bases lay outside the gene matches. The CDR3 totals 17 residues. CDR3 protein: CASSLDTLRTSGYEQYF. In DNA form, the CDR3 reads TGTGCCAGCAGCTTAGATACCCTGAGGACTAGCGGCTACGAGCAGTACTTC. Variable domain in full (rest from reference TRBV11-2 and TRBJ2-7): EAGVAQSPRYKIIEKRQSVAFWCNPISGHATLYWYQQILGQGPKLLIQFQNNGVVDDSQLPKDRFSAERLKGVDSTLKIQPAKLEDSAVYLCASSLDTLRTSGYEQYFGPGTRLTVT.

This rearrangement joins TRBV4-2 to TRBJ1-6, with unresolved D. This CDR3 has 15 amino acids. V shed 0 bases and J shed 10 bases, with 13 bases lying between them. Germline CDR1 LGHNA, CDR2 YNFKEQ. CDR3 DNA: TGTGCCAGCAGCCAAGAAGGAGCGGAAATCTCACCCCTCCACTTT. Protein: CASSQEGAEISPLHF.

This chain joins TRBV28 and TRBJ1-1; D is possibly TRBD1 (6 bases). In germline, CDR1 is MDHEN, CDR2 SYDVKM. Trimming shortened V by 3 bases and J by 0 bases, and 11 bases separated the two germline ends. The length of the CDR3 is 15 residues. CDR3 sequence: CASSLAGAMNTEAFF. CDR3 in DNA: TGTGCCAGCAGTTTGGCGGGGGCGATGAACACTGAAGCTTTCTTT.

The chain joins TRBV7-2 to TRBJ2-1; TRBD2 aligns across 14 bases. Unmatched junction bases numbered 11, after V lost 5 bases and J lost 5 bases. The CDR3 totals 18 residues. Germline V gene sequence: CDR1 SGHTA, CDR2 FQGNSA. Here the CDR3 reads CASSPTSGGVTFHNEQFF. The CDR3 region has the DNA TGTGCCAGCAGCCCGACTAGCGGGGGGGTCACTTTCCACAATGAGCAGTTCTTC.

J is TRBJ1-5 and V is TRBV19, with TRBD1 identical over 8 bases. Germline CDR1 reads LNHDA; CDR2 reads SQIVND (reference sequence). After removal of 4 bases from V and 0 bases from J, the junction contained 11 bases not matched to a gene. The CDR3 totals 18 residues. Here the CDR3 reads CASSTRDRTTYSNQPQHF. CDR3 in DNA: TGTGCCAGTAGTACCCGGGACAGGACAACGTATAGCAATCAGCCCCAGCATTTT. The full variable domain, rest sourced from reference TRBV19 and TRBJ1-5, is DGGITQSPKYLFRKEGQNVTLSCEQNLNHDAMYWYRQDPGQGLRLIYYSQIVNDFQKGDIAEGYSVSREKKESFPLTVTSAQKNPTAFYLCASSTRDRTTYSNQPQHFGDGTRLSIL.

The chain combines TRBV28 with TRBJ2-7; TRBD1 agrees at 10 bases. After removal of 6 bases from V and 5 bases from J, the junction contained 7 bases not matched to a gene. CDR3 length equals 14 residues. Germline V lookup: CDR1 MDHEN, CDR2 SYDVKM. The CDR3 here is CASRRTGGINEQYF. The CDR3 DNA reads TGTGCCAGCAGGCGGACAGGGGGAATAAACGAGCAGTACTTC.

This chain connects TRBV27 to TRBJ2-2, with D maybe TRBD2 (6 bases). This CDR3 contains 13 residues. In germline, CDR1 is MNHEY, CDR2 SMNVEV (reference sequence). Trimming took 6 bases from V and 6 from J, leaving 11 bases between them. This CDR3 is CASSVGRAGELFF. The CDR3 region has the DNA TGTGCCAGCAGCGTCGGGAGAGCCGGGGAGCTGTTTTTT.

The chain has TRBV6-5 and TRBJ1-3; D is unresolved. This CDR3 is built from 15 residues. Germline values: CDR1 MNHEY, CDR2 SVGAGI. V dropped 6 bases and J dropped 0 bases, with 12 bases sitting between them. CDR3 sequence: CASRIGSLSGNTIYF. The CDR3, as DNA: TGTGCCAGCAGGATAGGGAGCCTCTCTGGAAACACCATATATTTT.

The sample holds a few counts of this clone. This rearrangement joins TRBV5-1 to TRBJ2-3; 9 positions match TRBD1. The CDR3 loop spans 17 amino acids. Germline CDR1 reads SGHRS; CDR2 reads YFSETQ. The trim removed 4 bases at V and 5 bases at J, leaving 14 bases unmatched. In DNA, the CDR3 is TGCGCCAGCAGCCCTACTACAGGGGGCGCACGTCAAGATACGCAGTATTTT. It translates to CASSPTTGGARQDTQYF.

The CDR3 region is CASRSPIGQPYF. The CDR3 DNA is TGTGCCAGCAGAAGCCCTATCGGACAGCCCTATTTT. The V gene is TRBV6-5, the J gene TRBJ2-3, with D maybe TRBD1 (6 bases). The CDR3 contains 12 residues. The V end was cut by 6 bases, the J end by 15 bases, with 19 bases between. CDR1 is MNHEY and CDR2 is SVGAGI in the germline V gene.

V usage is TRBV27 and J usage is TRBJ1-2; tentative D call: TRBD1 (5 bases). Trimming took 6 bases from V and 3 from J, leaving 8 bases between them. The V gene's germline CDR1 is MNHEY and CDR2 SMNVEV (reference sequence). The CDR3 runs to 12 residues. The CDR3 spells CASRGGDYGYTF. The DNA of the CDR3 is TGTGCCAGCAGAGGAGGGGACTATGGCTACACCTTC.

This rearrangement joins TRBV5-8 to TRBJ1-5; D is uncertain. The germline V gene encodes CDR1 SGHTS and CDR2 YDEGEE. Trimming removed 0 bases from V and 2 bases from J, with 9 bases in between. The CDR3 has 15 amino acids. DNA of the CDR3: TGTGCCAGCAGCTTGGAGGTGGGAGGCAATCAGCCCCAGCATTTT. The encoded protein is CASSLEVGGNQPQHF.

The chain combines TRBV18 with TRBJ2-3; 14 bases agree with TRBD2. The CDR3 has 16 amino acids. Trimming cost V 3 bases and J 9 bases; bases outside gene matches: 8. The germline V gene has CDR1 KGHSH and CDR2 LQKENI. CDR3 DNA sequence: TGTGCCAGCTCACCGGGACTAGCGGGAGACTGGTCAACGCAGTATTTT. It yields the protein CASSPGLAGDWSTQYF.

The rearrangement uses TRBV29-1 and TRBJ2-1; the D gene is possibly TRBD2 (6 bases). The CDR3 sequence is 14 residues long. Germline V gene data show CDR1 as SQVTM and CDR2 as ANQGSEA. V was shortened by 8 bases and J by 2 bases, with 16 bases between the two germline ends. The CDR3 sequence is CSSRRDGTYNEQFF. For the CDR3, the DNA is TGCAGCTCGAGGAGGGACGGAACCTACAATGAGCAGTTCTTC.

A single count supports this clone. The chain has TRBV5-6 and TRBJ2-1; 9 nucleotides line up with TRBD2. This CDR3 contains 15 residues. Germline V gene sequence: CDR1 SGHDT, CDR2 YYEEEE. V gave up 4 bases and J gave up 4 bases; unmatched junction bases: 6. In nucleotides, the CDR3 is TGTGCCAGCAGCAGGGGGAGCGGGAGGTACAATGAGCAGTTCTTC. It specifies CASSRGSGRYNEQFF.

The chain combines TRBV24-1 with TRBJ2-2; no clear D. The germline CDR1 and CDR2 sequences are KGHDR and SFDVKD. This CDR3 is built from 13 residues. Trimming took 1 base from V and 6 from J, leaving 5 bases between them. The CDR3 nucleotides are TGTGCCACCAGTGATTTTGCGTCCGGGGAGCTGTTTTTT. Its translation is CATSDFASGELFF.

The chain carries TRBV5-1 and TRBJ2-3; 13 bases are a match to TRBD2. This CDR3 region has 16 residues. V shed 4 bases, J shed 6 bases, and the junction held 8 bases outside the gene matches. CDR1 SGHRS and CDR2 YFSETQ come from the germline V gene. The CDR3 spells CASSTRTSGRGDTQYF. CDR3 bases: TGCGCCAGCAGCACACGGACTAGCGGGAGAGGGGATACGCAGTATTTT.

This clone showed up just once. The chain employs TRBV30 and TRBJ1-5; D gene ambiguous. The ends were cut back, 8 bases at V and 11 bases at J, with 7 bases in the middle. The CDR3 is made up of 8 amino acids. The V gene's germline CDR1 is GTSNPN and CDR2 SVGIG (reference sequence). The DNA of the CDR3 is TGTGCCCCTCCGGCCCAGCATTTT. Translating gives CAPPAQHF.